One T cell receptor (beta chain) is described in this entry. The antigen remains unidentified. The authors diagnosed from clinical symptoms, serum thyroxine, TRAb, thyroid ultrasound and orbital computed tomography. These data originate in a study of Graves' ophthalmopathy and Graves' hyperthyroidism. From germline, CDR1 is SGHTA and CDR2 FQGTGA. The CDR3 is 12 residues long. Investigators amplified TCR beta CDR3 regions from RNA transcripts. An opening RT-PCR round employed HTBI primers and preceded a second-round multiplex PCR. TCRdb recomputed calls from the multiplex PCR reads with MiXCR, one row per CDR3 protein. The data contain about 240,000 distinct CDR3 sequences, around 45% of them singletons. Study-wide results and limits: The model achieved about 67% sensitivity and around 78% specificity for ophthalmopathy progression. Detection in blood was also observed for most expanded thyroid clonotypes above 0.001 frequency. Ophthalmopathy versus stable hyperthyroidism: 13-signature model gave around 90% sensitivity, around 81% specificity.

The TCR was taken from an adult man with Graves' ophthalmopathy. This sequence joins TRBV7-3 and TRBJ2-7; 7 positions agree with TRBD1. The DNA end favors TRBJ2-1, so the J call may be wrong. The sample taken for sequencing was peripheral blood. CDR3 DNA: TGTGCCAGCAGTCAGGGGGTGGATGAGCAGTTCTTC. Amino acids: CASSQGVDEQFF.